Each of the 20 T cell receptor beta chains below was sequenced from the same sample in a study of T cell changes during pregnancy in multiple sclerosis. Clones were read by immunoSEQ multiplex PCR, and TCRdb kept only the in-frame ones, dropping some. The table includes about 92,000 clones, roughly 92% detected once. Sequenced here: peripheral blood, sampled in the first trimester of pregnancy. Receptors were obtained from a female donor with multiple sclerosis, enrolled in a pregnancy study.

The V gene is TRBV7-9, the J gene TRBJ2-7, with 11 bases identical to TRBD1. The V segment lost 6 bases and the J segment 0 bases; nucleotides outside the gene matches: 4. This CDR3 contains 15 residues. The germline CDR1 and CDR2 sequences are SEHNR and FQNEAQ (reference sequence). The CDR3, as DNA: TGTGCCAGCAGTTCGGGACAGGGGGTCTCCTACGAGCAGTACTTC. Encoded protein: CASSSGQGVSYEQYF. Together with reference TRBV7-9 and TRBJ2-7, the CDR3 gives the full variable domain: DTGVSQNPRHKITKRGQNVTFRCDPISEHNRLYWYRQTLGQGPEFLTYFQNEAQLEKSRLLSDRFSAERPKGSFSTLEIQRTEQGDSAMYLCASSSGQGVSYEQYFGPGTRLTVT.

This clone has a single count. The rearrangement uses TRBV2 and TRBJ2-1; unclear D gene. The germline CDR1 and CDR2 sequences are SNHLY and FYNNEI. Trimming cost V 7 bases and J 0 bases, with 7 bases left between them. The CDR3 has 13 residues. The CDR3 spells CASKTSSYNEQFF. The CDR3 region has the DNA TGTGCCAGCAAAACCAGCTCCTACAATGAGCAGTTCTTC.

The gene calls are TRBV30 and TRBJ2-5; possible D gene TRBD1, 5 bases. This CDR3 has 14 residues. CDR1 and CDR2 (germline): GTSNPN, SVGIG (reference sequence). V was cut by 1 base and J by 2 bases, with 11 bases left in between. CDR3 nucleotides: TGTGCCTGGAGTGAGGGCAGGGCGCAAGAGACCCAGTACTTC. This sequence encodes CAWSEGRAQETQYF. The full variable domain, completed using reference TRBV30 and TRBJ2-5, is SQTIHQWPATLVQPVGSPLSLECTVEGTSNPNLYWYRQAAGRGLQLLFYSVGIGQISSEVPQNLSASRPQDRQFILSSKKLLLSDSGFYLCAWSEGRAQETQYFGPGTRLLVL.

The chain recombines TRBV2 with TRBJ2-5, with TRBD2 identical over 9 bases. V lost 2 bases, J lost 2 bases, and 6 bases stayed unmatched. Germline CDR1 SNHLY, CDR2 FYNNEI. This CDR3 spans 16 amino acids. For the CDR3, the DNA is TGTGCCAGCAGTGAACTAGCGGGAAGGGGGCAAGAGACCCAGTACTTC. Translated: CASSELAGRGQETQYF.

The chain carries TRBV6-1 and TRBJ2-1; possible D gene TRBD1, 5 bases. V was clipped by 5 bases and J by 4 bases, with 12 bases between them. The CDR3 covers 14 residues. The germline CDR1 and CDR2 sequences are MNHNS and SASEGT. CDR3 sequence: CASSRWGQYNEQFF. The CDR3 bases are TGTGCCAGCAGTAGATGGGGCCAATACAATGAGCAGTTCTTC.

The chain employs TRBV7-9 and TRBJ2-7; the D gene is possibly TRBD2 (6 bases). The germline V and J ends were trimmed by 11 bases and 2 bases, with 13 bases remaining between them. CDR3 length equals 12 residues. Germline CDR1 reads SEHNR; CDR2 reads FQNEAQ (reference sequence). The DNA for the CDR3 is TGTGCCGGCGGGGAGTTAACCTACGAGCAGTACTTC. Translation: CAGGELTYEQYF.

This chain links TRBV6-5 with TRBJ2-7, with TRBD2 matching 8 bases. This CDR3 is built from 15 residues. Germline CDR1 reads MNHEY; CDR2 reads SVGAGI. V lost 0 bases and J lost 6; bases outside the gene matches: 7. The CDR3 nucleotides read TGTGCCAGCAGTTACTCAACTAGCGGACCTCGCGAGCAGTACTTC. Translating gives CASSYSTSGPREQYF.

This rearrangement joins TRBV29-1 to TRBJ1-1; TRBD1 agrees at 8 bases. CDR3 size: 13 residues. Trimming at V came to 8 bases and at J to 2 bases, leaving 7 bases not matched to a gene. Germline assignment: CDR1 SQVTM and CDR2 ANQGSEA. Here the CDR3 reads CSFQTGVNTEAFF. CDR3 in DNA: TGCAGCTTTCAGACAGGGGTCAACACTGAAGCTTTCTTT.

The chain recombines TRBV2 with TRBJ1-3, with a weak D call TRBD1 (5 bases). This CDR3 is 15 amino acids long. CDR1 and CDR2 (germline): SNHLY, FYNNEI. Trimming took 7 bases from V and 2 from J, leaving 15 bases between them. CDR3 bases: TGTGCCAGCATCCGGTTTGGGGCAACTGGAAACACCATATATTTT. Protein sequence: CASIRFGATGNTIYF.

The chain joins TRBV27 to TRBJ2-7; 9 nucleotides match TRBD2. Germline V gives CDR1 MNHEY, CDR2 SMNVEV (reference sequence). V dropped 5 bases and J dropped 3; count of bases not matched to a gene: 5. The CDR3 contains 14 residues. The CDR3 reads CASSLGTSSYEQYF. The CDR3 nucleotides are TGTGCCAGCAGTCTCGGGACTAGCAGCTACGAGCAGTACTTC.

The rearrangement joins TRBV19 to TRBJ1-2; 9 bases fit TRBD1. The V gene's germline CDR1 is LNHDA and CDR2 SQIVND (reference sequence). V shed 4 bases, J shed 4 bases, and the junction held 13 bases outside the gene matches. This CDR3 is 17 amino acids long. The CDR3 reads CASSTDRGYSLLYGYTF. CDR3 bases: TGTGCCAGTAGTACTGACAGGGGGTATTCTCTCCTCTATGGCTACACCTTC.

Worth noting for this clone: At one end the junction does not follow the germline gene, possibly because of a read error. The genes are TRBV7-7 and TRBJ2-1; D uncertain. This CDR3 is built from 14 residues. Germline V gene sequence: CDR1 SSHAT, CDR2 FNYEAQ (reference sequence). The chain's CDR3 is CASSPLGSYNEQFF. The CDR3 DNA follows: TGTGCTAGCAGCCCCCTTGGTAGCTACAATGAGCAGTTCTTC.

V usage is TRBV7-9 and J usage is TRBJ2-7; the D is unclear. V was clipped by 5 bases and J by 4 bases, with 12 bases between them. The CDR3 runs to 13 residues. The germline gives CDR1 SEHNR, CDR2 FQNEAQ (reference sequence). The CDR3 sequence is CASSLPLDYEQYF. In DNA, the CDR3 is TGTGCCAGCAGCCTCCCCTTAGATTACGAGCAGTACTTC. Based on the CDR3 plus reference TRBV7-9 and TRBJ2-7, the full variable domain is DTGVSQNPRHKITKRGQNVTFRCDPISEHNRLYWYRQTLGQGPEFLTYFQNEAQLEKSRLLSDRFSAERPKGSFSTLEIQRTEQGDSAMYLCASSLPLDYEQYFGPGTRLTVT.

This chain connects TRBV5-1 to TRBJ2-3; the match to TRBD2 covers 7 bases. J lost 2 bases, V lost 4 bases, and 4 bases had no gene match. This CDR3 is built from 14 residues. CDR1 and CDR2 (germline): SGHRS, YFSETQ. The CDR3: CASSTGLDTDTQYF. In DNA form, the CDR3 reads TGCGCCAGCAGCACCGGACTAGACACAGATACGCAGTATTTT.

V is TRBV7-9 and J is TRBJ1-5; D unclear. This CDR3 region has 14 residues. V lost 3 bases and J lost 3, with 9 bases in between. Per germline, CDR1 SEHNR and CDR2 FQNEAQ (reference sequence). Here the CDR3 DNA reads TGTGCCAGCAGCTTTGCGCAAGACAATCAGCCCCAGCATTTT. It specifies CASSFAQDNQPQHF. Supplemented by reference TRBV7-9 and TRBJ1-5, the full variable domain reads DTGVSQNPRHKITKRGQNVTFRCDPISEHNRLYWYRQTLGQGPEFLTYFQNEAQLEKSRLLSDRFSAERPKGSFSTLEIQRTEQGDSAMYLCASSFAQDNQPQHFGDGTRLSIL.

This chain uses TRBV5-6 with TRBJ2-7; the D gene is possibly TRBD1 (5 bases). The germline V and J ends were trimmed by 0 bases and 3 bases, with 10 bases remaining between them. The V gene's germline CDR1 is SGHDT and CDR2 YYEEEE. CDR3 length equals 14 residues. CDR3 loop: CASSLGLRGYEQYF. CDR3 sequence (DNA): TGTGCCAGCAGCTTGGGGCTTAGGGGCTACGAGCAGTACTTC.

The rearrangement uses TRBV29-1 and TRBJ2-2; the match to TRBD2 covers 8 bases. After removal of 4 bases from V and 4 bases from J, the junction contained 11 bases not matched to a gene. This CDR3 has 16 residues. CDR1 and CDR2 (germline): SQVTM, ANQGSEA. The CDR3 DNA reads TGCAGCGTTGCGCTCCGGGAGGGAGCGGGCACCGGGGAGCTGTTTTTT. It encodes CSVALREGAGTGELFF.

This chain links TRBV29-1 with TRBJ2-7; no clear D gene. This CDR3 contains 12 residues. CDR1 is SQVTM and CDR2 is ANQGSEA in the germline V gene. The ends were cut back, 7 bases at V and 3 bases at J, with 13 bases in the middle. The CDR3 reads CSARQGNYEQYF. In DNA, the CDR3 is TGCAGCGCTCGACAAGGAAACTACGAGCAGTACTTC.

V gene TRBV5-4 combines with J gene TRBJ2-3, with TRBD2 matching 7 bases. CDR1 is SGHNT and CDR2 is YYREEE in the germline V gene (reference sequence). Trimming removed 3 bases from V and 5 bases from J; junction bases left unmatched: 12. This CDR3 spans 16 amino acids. This CDR3 is CASSSTSAYVQDTQYF. DNA for the CDR3: TGTGCCAGCAGCTCTACTAGCGCCTACGTACAAGATACGCAGTATTTT.

This CDR3 is CASSLQGTGELFF. DNA of the CDR3: TGTGCCAGCAGCCTGCAGGGAACCGGGGAGCTGTTTTTT. The chain joins TRBV11-2 to TRBJ2-2; maybe TRBD1 (5 bases). Germline CDR1 is SGHAT and CDR2 is FQNNGV. Deletions cut 5 bases from V and 5 bases from J, with 9 bases between. The CDR3 has 13 residues.